This T cell receptor beta chain was captured in a study of beta chain features in type 1 diabetes. Findings and limits, study-wide: Among all four CD4+ subsets, Type 1 diabetes patients had TCRB CDR3s that were moderately but significantly shorter.

Expressed TCRB transcripts got sequenced, as all isolated RNA was reverse transcribed. Sequenced by immunoSEQ multiplex PCR; TCRdb stores in-frame clones only, minus some. The sample carries 300,000 or so clones, roughly 13% recorded once. On this clone itself: As yet, its antigen is unknown.

The CDR3 has 13 residues. Trimming removed 3 bases from V and 10 bases from J; junction bases left unmatched: 8. The germline V gene encodes CDR1 SGHNT and CDR2 YYREEE (reference sequence). Specimen: naive CD4+ T cells from blood. This receptor was obtained from a woman between 18 and 30 years old with type 1 diabetes. This chain connects TRBV5-4 to TRBJ1-1; 8 bases map to TRBD1. CDR3 DNA: TGTGCCAGCAGCTACGACAGGGGTCGGGGAGCTTTCTTT. Residues: CASSYDRGRGAFF. Supplemented by reference TRBV5-4 and TRBJ1-1, the full variable domain reads ETGVTQSPTHLIKTRGQQVTLRCSSQSGHNTVSWYQQALGQGPQFIFQYYREEENGRGNFPPRFSGLQFPNYSSELNVNALELDDSALYLCASSYDRGRGAFFGQGTRLTVV.